This entry concerns a single T cell receptor (beta chain). Assay used: immunoSEQ multiplex PCR; TCRdb lists only in-frame clones, some missing. The repertoire holds around 71,000 clones, with about 86% as singletons. These data belong to a study of OX40 agonist ivuxolimab in advanced cancers. The sequenced sample was CD4+ or CD8+ T cells sorted from blood, obtained in a trial of the OX40 agonist ivuxolimab. The source of this sequence is an adult with an advanced solid tumor such as melanoma, head and neck, liver or kidney cancer.

The CDR3 DNA follows: TGTGCCTGGAGTGTACGAGGGGCGCTTGGCAATGAGCAGTTCTTC. Translated: CAWSVRGALGNEQFF. The chain employs TRBV30 and TRBJ2-1; the D call may be TRBD1 or TRBD2 (5 bases each). This CDR3 spans 15 amino acids. Deletions cut 0 bases from V and 6 bases from J, with 15 bases between. Germline CDR1 and CDR2: GTSNPN and SVGIG (reference sequence).